Sequencing of this T cell receptor (beta chain) was carried out in a study of CD8 T cells in Susac syndrome. The CDR3 sequence is 16 residues long. The V gene end was trimmed by 4 bases and the J gene end by 6 bases; junction bases not matched to a gene: 8. Germline V lookup: CDR1 SGHRS, CDR2 YFSETQ. Reverse transcription of about 0.45 to 1 ug RNA was carried out with random hexamers. TCRdb ran MiXCR on the immunoSEQ multiplex PCR reads and lists one entry per CDR3 protein. The profile shows around 190,000 distinct CDR3 sequences, 85% to 95% of them singletons. The sequence came from a human donor in good health. This rearrangement joins TRBV5-1 to TRBJ1-4; TRBD1 matches 11 bases. Input material: CD4+ T cells from PBMCs. CDR3 region: CASSIQPGQGDEKLFF. The CDR3 nucleotides read TGCGCCAGCAGCATTCAGCCGGGACAGGGGGATGAAAAACTGTTTTTT.